Sequencing of this T cell receptor beta chain was carried out in a study of blood T cells in healthy people across ages. V lost 10 bases and J 7 bases, leaving 12 bases between the germline ends. The germline V gene encodes CDR1 KGHDR and CDR2 SFDVKD. This CDR3 region has 12 residues. Points from the study as a whole: Researchers report that TCR beta diversity correlated strongly with naive T cell percentage. Older individuals had lower TCR beta diversity per million T cells (the decline was roughly linear). Higher diversity and more naive CD4+ cells were features of long-lived donors, compared to aged donors.

There are a few counts of this clonotype. Its specificity is unknown. Investigators took approximately 10 milliliters of peripheral blood from every donor. Primed by a sample-barcoded 5' primer and a J-beta primer mix, a second PCR proceeded for roughly 7 to 11 cycles. TCRdb itself ran the 5' RACE reads through MiXCR, one entry per CDR3 protein. Of 550,000 to 600,000 distinct CDR3 sequences in the sample, approximately 30% were seen once. The chain links TRBV24-1 to TRBJ2-2, with D possibly TRBD2 on 5 matching bases. Material for sequencing was blood. The TCR comes from a woman in her 70s in good health. The CDR3 DNA follows: TGTGCCACAAAGGACTCGAACGGGGAGCTGTTTTTT. Its protein is CATKDSNGELFF.